This record concerns one TCR beta chain sequence. V trimming: 6 bases; J trimming: 6 bases; junction bases outside the gene matches: 3. Germline CDR1 and CDR2: SQVTM and ANQGSEA. The CDR3 spans 12 residues. The source material, RNA transcripts, was used to amplify TCR beta CDR3 regions. During a first-round RT-PCR of the TCR CDR3, the HTBI primer set was used. TCRdb fed the multiplex PCR reads into MiXCR, producing one record per CDR3 protein. Of approximately 30,000 distinct CDR3 sequences in the sample, 52% are singletons; the top ten hold about 25%. These data are taken from a study of T cells in Graves' hyperthyroidism and ophthalmopathy.

Sequencing used blood. The chain uses TRBV29-1 and TRBJ2-2; 8 nucleotides align to TRBD1. This sequence was found in a woman in her forties with Graves' ophthalmopathy. CDR3 residues: CSVSGGAGELFF. The CDR3 DNA sequence: TGCAGCGTCTCAGGGGGCGCCGGGGAGCTGTTTTTT.